This TCR beta chain originates from a study of technical replicates of blood from a handful of donors. Germline lookup yields CDR1 KGHSH and CDR2 LQKENI. The length of the CDR3 is 14 residues. Deletions cut 2 bases from V and 4 bases from J, with 9 bases between. The assay was immunoSEQ multiplex PCR, and TCRdb's table has in-frame clones only and misses some. The sample shows fewer than 85,000 clones, roughly 94% of them seen only once. Material: T cells isolated from PBMCs. This TCR derives from a human donor in good health. The chain carries TRBV18 and TRBJ1-5, with D unclear. The CDR3 here is CASSPGQANQPQHF. The CDR3 coding sequence is TGTGCCAGCTCACCAGGCCAGGCGAATCAGCCCCAGCATTTT.